The 31 T cell receptor beta chains listed next were all sequenced from one sample in a study of blood T cell repertoires in COVID-19. TCRdb's table, derived via immunoSEQ multiplex PCR, lists solely in-frame clones and lacks some. Of some 300,000 clones in the sample, under 90% were seen once. Sequencing was done on a sample of PBMCs or T cells enriched from blood (not recorded which). Receptor source: a woman aged 25-40 years who had recovered from COVID-19.

The chain is built from TRBV13 and TRBJ1-1; the D is unclear. The CDR3 loop spans 15 amino acids. V was shortened by 1 base and J by 6 bases, with 15 bases between the two germline ends. Germline lookup yields CDR1 PRHDT and CDR2 FYEKMQ (reference sequence). As DNA, the CDR3 is TGTGCCAGCAGCTTAGCTGGGGATCAGGAGGCTGAAGCTTTCTTT. Translating it yields CASSLAGDQEAEAFF.

The chain uses TRBV14 and TRBJ2-1, with 13 bases that match TRBD2. Germline trimming cut 3 bases from V and 8 bases from J; bases unmatched to any gene: 4. The CDR3 spans 15 residues. Germline CDR1 is SGHDN and CDR2 is FVKESK. CDR3 amino acids: CASSHWTSGSYEQFF. CDR3 nucleotides: TGTGCCAGCAGCCATTGGACTAGCGGGAGCTATGAGCAGTTCTTC.

The chain recombines TRBV19 with TRBJ1-4, with 12 nucleotides matching TRBD1. The V gene end was trimmed by 4 bases and the J gene end by 7 bases; junction bases not matched to a gene: 7. This CDR3 has 16 amino acids. CDR1 LNHDA and CDR2 SQIVND come from the germline V gene (reference sequence). In DNA, the CDR3 is TGTGCCAGTAGTACGGGACAGGGGGCGCCCCCTGAAAAACTGTTTTTT. It is translated as CASSTGQGAPPEKLFF.

CDR3 sequence: CAWSKRDWGYEQYF. DNA for the CDR3: TGTGCCTGGAGCAAGCGGGATTGGGGGTACGAGCAGTACTTC. V and J are TRBV30 and TRBJ2-7, with 7 bases aligning to TRBD2. The CDR3 is 14 amino acids. CDR1 GTSNPN and CDR2 SVGIG come from the germline V gene (reference sequence). J lost 4 bases, V lost 3 bases, and 9 bases had no gene match.

The rearrangement links TRBV7-9 to TRBJ2-3; the D gene is possibly TRBD2 (6 bases). Trimming stripped 5 bases from V and 4 bases from J, with 19 bases between. The CDR3 is made up of 16 amino acids. CDR1 and CDR2 (germline): SEHNR, FQNEAQ (reference sequence). In DNA, the CDR3 is TGTGCCAGCAGCCTCCTAGCGTCCCCGAGGGCAGATACGCAGTATTTT. Translation gives CASSLLASPRADTQYF.

CDR3 sequence: CASSETLQGGYTIYF. For the CDR3, the DNA is TGTGCCAGTAGTGAGACCCTTCAGGGGGGATACACCATATATTTT. The V gene is TRBV19, the J gene TRBJ1-3; 7 nucleotides agree with TRBD1. V shed 5 bases, J shed 8 bases, and the junction held 12 bases outside the gene matches. Germline V gene data show CDR1 as LNHDA and CDR2 as SQIVND (reference sequence). The CDR3 runs 15 residues.

V gene TRBV4-2 combines with J gene TRBJ1-2; D not certain. The CDR3 is made up of 16 amino acids. Germline loops: CDR1 LGHNA, CDR2 YNFKEQ. With 0 bases removed from V and 3 bases from J, the gap between germline ends came to 14 bases. The CDR3 is CASSQDRGRWDYGYTF. In DNA form, the CDR3 reads TGTGCCAGCAGCCAAGATCGGGGAAGGTGGGACTATGGCTACACCTTC.

V usage is TRBV28 and J usage is TRBJ2-1; the match to TRBD1 covers 9 bases. The CDR3 has 17 amino acids. Trimming cost V 6 bases and J 0 bases; bases outside gene matches: 9. Germline loops: CDR1 MDHEN, CDR2 SYDVKM. The CDR3 loop is CASRGTGIIGSYNEQFF. For the CDR3, the DNA is TGTGCCAGCAGGGGGACAGGGATAATCGGCTCCTACAATGAGCAGTTCTTC.

This chain links TRBV27 with TRBJ2-1, with unresolved D. Germline CDR1 MNHEY, CDR2 SMNVEV (reference sequence). V dropped 4 bases and J dropped 4 bases, with 11 bases sitting between them. This CDR3 has 14 amino acids. This chain's CDR3 is CASSSEWAYNEQFF. CDR3 in DNA: TGTGCCAGCAGTTCGGAATGGGCTTACAATGAGCAGTTCTTC.

J is TRBJ2-1 and V is TRBV21-1; TRBD2 is the table's D call, not checked against the DNA. TRBV21-1 is designated a pseudogene. There are 17 residues in the CDR3. CDR3 DNA sequence: TGTGCCAGCAGCACTCGGTTGCGGGGCTGCTCCTACAATGAGCAGTTCTTC. Protein: CASSTRLRGCSYNEQFF.

The chain carries TRBV27 and TRBJ2-2; a possible D gene is TRBD2 (5 bases). The CDR3 consists of 18 residues. Trimming left V 0 bases short and J 7 bases short, with 21 bases between. The V gene's germline CDR1 is MNHEY and CDR2 SMNVEV (reference sequence). This CDR3 is CASSLSPGFSLFSGELFF. CDR3 in DNA: TGTGCCAGCAGTTTATCGCCGGGGTTCTCCCTCTTTAGCGGGGAGCTGTTTTTT.

The chain has TRBV10-3 and TRBJ1-5; possible D gene TRBD1, 6 bases. There are 14 residues in the CDR3. Trimming took off 4 bases at V and 1 base at J, with 8 bases between the two ends. Germline CDR1 reads ENHRY; CDR2 reads SYGVKD. The CDR3 DNA reads as TGTGCCATCAGTGTAGACAGGAGCAATCAGCCCCAGCATTTT. It translates to CAISVDRSNQPQHF.

The chain has TRBV9 and TRBJ2-7, with 11 bases aligning to TRBD2. Trimming cost V 0 bases and J 4 bases; bases outside gene matches: 6. Per germline, CDR1 SGDLS and CDR2 YYNGEE. The CDR3 runs 16 residues. The CDR3 loop reads CASSVGSLAGVYEQYF. In DNA, the CDR3 is TGTGCCAGCAGCGTAGGCTCACTAGCGGGAGTTTACGAGCAGTACTTC. Combining the CDR3 with reference TRBV9 and TRBJ2-7 gives the whole variable domain DSGVTQTPKHLITATGQRVTLRCSPRSGDLSVYWYQQSLDQGLQFLIQYYNGEERAKGNILERFSAQQFPDLHSELNLSSLELGDSALYFCASSVGSLAGVYEQYFGPGTRLTVT.

The rearrangement joins TRBV28 to TRBJ1-1; weak D call: TRBD1 (6 bases). Trimming removed 1 base at V and 6 bases at J, with 18 bases between. The CDR3 covers 16 residues. CDR1 MDHEN and CDR2 SYDVKM come from the germline V gene. The CDR3 nucleotides read TGTGCCAGCAGTTTATTGGGACAAGGGGGTTCCGCTGAAGCTTTCTTT. This encodes CASSLLGQGGSAEAFF.

The CDR3 sequence is CASSYSTRFGYEQYF. The CDR3 coding sequence is TGTGCCAGCAGTTACTCGACTAGATTTGGGTACGAGCAGTACTTC. The gene calls are TRBV6-5 and TRBJ2-7; D is perhaps TRBD2 (6 bases). V lost 0 bases and J 4 bases, leaving 13 bases between the germline ends. The CDR3 has 15 residues. CDR1 and CDR2 (germline): MNHEY, SVGAGI.

This clone was observed a handful of times. The chain joins TRBV20-1 to TRBJ1-1; unclear D gene. The CDR3 sequence is 13 residues long. Trimming left V 3 bases short and J 4 bases short, with 12 bases between. Germline loops: CDR1 DFQATT, CDR2 SNEGSKA (reference sequence). In DNA, the CDR3 is TGCAGTGCTAGTTACCAGGTCGGCACTGAAGCTTTCTTT. This gives the protein CSASYQVGTEAFF.

The chain uses TRBV2 and TRBJ2-7, with D perhaps TRBD2 (5 bases). The CDR3 is 15 residues long. V dropped 1 base and J dropped 3 bases, with 13 bases sitting between them. Germline CDR1 is SNHLY and CDR2 is FYNNEI. The DNA of the CDR3 is TGTGCCAGCAGTGAAGAACTGAGGAGGTTCTACGAGCAGTACTTC. Amino acids: CASSEELRRFYEQYF. Supplemented by reference TRBV2 and TRBJ2-7, the full variable domain reads EPEVTQTPSHQVTQMGQEVILRCVPISNHLYFYWYRQILGQKVEFLVSFYNNEISEKSEIFDDQFSVERPDGSNFTLKIRSTKLEDSAMYFCASSEELRRFYEQYFGPGTRLTVT.

This sequence joins TRBV7-9 and TRBJ1-1, with D possibly being TRBD1 (5 bases). The CDR3 is 14 residues long. Germline CDR1 reads SEHNR; CDR2 reads FQNEAQ (reference sequence). V shed 2 bases and J shed 2 bases, with 9 bases lying between them. DNA for the CDR3: TGTGCCAGCAGCTTACAGACAGAAAACACTGAAGCTTTCTTT. Residues: CASSLQTENTEAFF. Full variable domain (outside the CDR3, taken from reference TRBV7-9 and TRBJ1-1): DTGVSQNPRHKITKRGQNVTFRCDPISEHNRLYWYRQTLGQGPEFLTYFQNEAQLEKSRLLSDRFSAERPKGSFSTLEIQRTEQGDSAMYLCASSLQTENTEAFFGQGTRLTVV.

This clone was seen just once. The chain recombines TRBV19 with TRBJ1-5; 7 positions agree with TRBD1. The CDR3 is 15 residues long. Germline loops: CDR1 LNHDA, CDR2 SQIVND (reference sequence). V gave up 6 bases and J gave up 0 bases; unmatched junction bases: 5. CDR3 protein: CASRGTEDSNQPQHF. The DNA for the CDR3 is TGTGCCAGTAGGGGGACAGAGGATAGCAATCAGCCCCAGCATTTT. The full variable domain, completed using reference TRBV19 and TRBJ1-5, is DGGITQSPKYLFRKEGQNVTLSCEQNLNHDAMYWYRQDPGQGLRLIYYSQIVNDFQKGDIAEGYSVSREKKESFPLTVTSAQKNPTAFYLCASRGTEDSNQPQHFGDGTRLSIL.

This chain joins TRBV10-1 and TRBJ1-2; D is uncertain. Between the trimmed V and J ends, which lost 4 bases and 7 bases, there was a span of 10 bases. Germline values: CDR1 WNHNN, CDR2 SYGVQD (reference sequence). This CDR3 region has 12 residues. CDR3 protein: CASSVAGPGYTF. CDR3 bases: TGCGCCAGCAGTGTGGCAGGCCCTGGCTACACCTTC.

In DNA, the CDR3 is TGTGCCAGCAGCTTTGGACAGCCGAACACTGAAGCTTTCTTT. As protein: CASSFGQPNTEAFF. V usage is TRBV13 and J usage is TRBJ1-1; D possibly corresponds to TRBD1 (6 bases). The CDR3 runs 14 residues. V was pared by 3 bases and J by 1 base, with 9 bases between. Germline V CDR1 and CDR2: PRHDT, FYEKMQ (reference sequence).

The chain recombines TRBV7-2 with TRBJ2-1; D perhaps matches TRBD2 (6 bases). Germline CDR1 and CDR2: SGHTA and FQGNSA. Trimming left V 1 base short and J 6 bases short, with 13 bases between. This CDR3 spans 15 amino acids. The CDR3, as DNA: TGTGCCAGCAGCTTAGAGGCGGGATGGGGCAATGAGCAGTTCTTC. This sequence encodes CASSLEAGWGNEQFF.

CDR3 residues: CASSAGGSVVNEQFF. DNA for the CDR3: TGTGCCAGCAGCGCGGGAGGCTCGGTAGTCAATGAGCAGTTCTTC. The rearrangement uses TRBV9 and TRBJ2-1, with TRBD2 identical over 7 bases. Trimming at V came to 3 bases and at J to 6 bases, leaving 9 bases not matched to a gene. The CDR3 sequence is 15 residues long. In germline, CDR1 is SGDLS, CDR2 YYNGEE.

The chain employs TRBV6-1 and TRBJ1-2; D is ambiguous. The CDR3 loop spans 14 amino acids. V shed 3 bases and J shed 3 bases, with 11 bases lying between them. Germline loops: CDR1 MNHNS, CDR2 SASEGT. CDR3 residues: CASSEDREDYGYTF. DNA of the CDR3: TGTGCCAGCAGTGAGGATCGTGAGGACTATGGCTACACCTTC.

J is TRBJ2-3 and V is TRBV18; 7 bases map to TRBD1. The CDR3 loop spans 15 amino acids. Trimming took 2 bases from V and 2 from J; bases not matched to a gene: 4. Germline lookup yields CDR1 KGHSH and CDR2 LQKENI. CDR3 DNA: TGTGCCAGCTCACCAATGGGACAGCACACAGATACGCAGTATTTT. Its protein is CASSPMGQHTDTQYF.

The chain is built from TRBV6-4 and TRBJ2-1; TRBD2 matches at 9 bases. The CDR3 totals 15 residues. Germline-derived CDR1 and CDR2 are MRHNA and SNTAGT. Losses at the gene ends were 5 bases for V and 7 bases for J; bases not matched to a gene: 9. DNA for the CDR3: TGTGCCAGCAGTCCGGCGGGAGGGCCTAAGAATGAGCAGTTCTTC. Translating it yields CASSPAGGPKNEQFF.

This chain uses TRBV19 with TRBJ2-7; TRBD1 matches at 7 bases. V shed 5 bases and J 3 bases; nucleotides not matched to a gene: 7. Germline V gene data show CDR1 as LNHDA and CDR2 as SQIVND (reference sequence). The CDR3 spans 14 residues. CDR3 in amino acids: CASSAGTAYYEQYF. The CDR3 DNA follows: TGTGCCAGTAGTGCCGGGACAGCCTACTACGAGCAGTACTTC.

This rearrangement joins TRBV18 to TRBJ2-1; no clear D. Germline CDR1 is KGHSH and CDR2 is LQKENI. The CDR3 length is 13 residues. Trimming took 2 bases from V and 8 from J, leaving 10 bases between them. The CDR3 protein is CASSPVIQDEQFF. The CDR3 DNA reads as TGTGCCAGCTCACCAGTGATCCAGGATGAGCAGTTCTTC.

The V call is TRBV18, the J call TRBJ2-3, with 8 bases fitting TRBD1. Trimming took 3 bases from V and 6 from J; bases not matched to a gene: 8. CDR3 size: 15 residues. The germline CDR1 and CDR2 sequences are KGHSH and LQKENI. CDR3 in DNA: TGTGCCAGCTCACCGGGACAGGTGGTCACGGATACGCAGTATTTT. Translated: CASSPGQVVTDTQYF. Complete variable domain (other parts from reference TRBV18 and TRBJ2-3): NAGVMQNPRHLVRRRGQEARLRCSPMKGHSHVYWYRQLPEEGLKFMVYLQKENIIDESGMPKERFSAEFPKEGPSILRIQQVVRGDSAAYFCASSPGQVVTDTQYFGPGTRLTVL.

CDR3 amino acids: CASSYFYWQGTYTF. The CDR3, as DNA: TGTGCCAGCAGTTACTTCTATTGGCAGGGCACCTACACCTTC. V is TRBV6-5 and J is TRBJ1-2; D is possibly TRBD1 (5 bases). V was pared by 1 base and J by 10 bases, with 16 bases between. CDR1 and CDR2 (germline): MNHEY, SVGAGI. The CDR3 is made up of 14 amino acids.

This chain joins TRBV7-2 and TRBJ2-5; D perhaps matches TRBD2 (6 bases). The germline gives CDR1 SGHTA, CDR2 FQGNSA. Trimming removed 1 base at V and 5 bases at J, with 11 bases between. The CDR3 totals 14 residues. The CDR3 DNA sequence: TGTGCCAGCAGCTTAGATCAGCGGGTGGAGACCCAGTACTTC. The encoded protein is CASSLDQRVETQYF.